The T cell receptor (beta chain) described here comes from a study of radiotherapy plus CTLA-4 blockade in lung cancer. CDR1 is KGHSY and CDR2 is FQNENV in the germline V gene. CDR3 length: 16 residues. Between the trimmed V and J ends, which lost 4 bases and 4 bases, there was a span of 20 bases. Using immunoSEQ multiplex PCR, the repertoire was profiled, and TCRdb retains in-frame clones only, with some absent. The sample has fewer than 95,000 clones, 83% seen once. This TCR was sampled from a human donor with non-small cell lung cancer who had stable disease on radiotherapy plus ipilimumab. This chain connects TRBV16 to TRBJ2-7; D perhaps matches TRBD2 (6 bases). The sample was peripheral blood, taken from a patient treated with radiotherapy plus ipilimumab. The CDR3 bases are TGTGCCAGCAGCCCCCTCGCCGGGACTTCGTCATACGAGCAGTACTTC. Its translation: CASSPLAGTSSYEQYF.